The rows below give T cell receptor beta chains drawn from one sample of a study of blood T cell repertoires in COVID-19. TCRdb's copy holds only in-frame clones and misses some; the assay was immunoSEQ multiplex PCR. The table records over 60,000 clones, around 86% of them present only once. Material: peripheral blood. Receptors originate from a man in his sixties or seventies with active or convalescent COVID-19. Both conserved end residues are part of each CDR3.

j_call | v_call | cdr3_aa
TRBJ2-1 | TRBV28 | CASSSSSGRAGQEQFF
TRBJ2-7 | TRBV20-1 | CSASELTTGSNEQYF
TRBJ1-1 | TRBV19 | CASSTPGQGTEAFF
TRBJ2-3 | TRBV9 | CASSVASSSGGADTQYF
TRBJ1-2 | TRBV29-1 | CSVGTGGNDYTF
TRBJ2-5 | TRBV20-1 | CSASGRTGLRETQYF
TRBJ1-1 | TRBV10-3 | CAISGQGGEAFF
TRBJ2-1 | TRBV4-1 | CASSQEESGRYNEQFF
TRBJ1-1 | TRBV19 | CASSTRATEAFF
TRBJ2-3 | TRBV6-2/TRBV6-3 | CASSLGRGRTDTQYF
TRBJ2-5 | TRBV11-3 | CASSLGQGPGETQYF
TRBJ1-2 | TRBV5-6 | CASSLGDNNYGYTF
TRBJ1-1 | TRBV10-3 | CAISEYAGTSSAEAFF
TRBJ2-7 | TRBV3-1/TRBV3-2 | CASSMLAPFVLDEQYF
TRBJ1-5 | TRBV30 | CAWRVGGNQPQHF
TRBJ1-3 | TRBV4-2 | CASSASGDSGNTIYF
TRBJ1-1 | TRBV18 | CASSPLRNTEAFF
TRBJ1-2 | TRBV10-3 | CAISTDPGLRSYGYTF
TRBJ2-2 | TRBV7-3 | CASSFATGLAGANTGELFF
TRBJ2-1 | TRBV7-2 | CASSLVGGSYNEQFF
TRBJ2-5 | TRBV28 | CASSFQGTDQETQYF
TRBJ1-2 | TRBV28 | CASSQSVGTATFSYGYTF
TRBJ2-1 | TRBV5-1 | CASSLNSGGNEQFF
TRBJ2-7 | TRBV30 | CAWSVETSPIYEQYF
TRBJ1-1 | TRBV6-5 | CASSYSASGPEAFF
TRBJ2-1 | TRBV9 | CASSFGLAGYNEQFF
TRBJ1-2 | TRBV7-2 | CASSSQTGTAYGYTF
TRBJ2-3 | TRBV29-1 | CSVVRLAGDYF
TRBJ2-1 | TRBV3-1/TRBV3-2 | CASSPRTSGPYNEQFF
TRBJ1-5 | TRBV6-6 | CASSPGTGGIHQPQHF
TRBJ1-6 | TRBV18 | CASSYGISNSPLHF
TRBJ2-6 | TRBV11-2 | CASRPGTGSSGANVLTF
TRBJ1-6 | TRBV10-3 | CAIRGTDNSPLHF
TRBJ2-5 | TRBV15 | CATGRQVQETQYF
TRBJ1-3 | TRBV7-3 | CASSLGPPGYSGNTIYF
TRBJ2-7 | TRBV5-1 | CASSLDSPYEQYF
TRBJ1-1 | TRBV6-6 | CASSYSGQGSAEAFF
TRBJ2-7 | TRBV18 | CASSTGEASYEQYF
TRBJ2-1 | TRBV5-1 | CASSLPWTGVLSGVSYNEQFF
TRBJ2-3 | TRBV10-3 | CATSGTGGSDTQYF
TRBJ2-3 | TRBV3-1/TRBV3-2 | CASSQGWAGDTQYF
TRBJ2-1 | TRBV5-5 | CASSLGGSSYNEQFF